A selection of T cell receptor beta chains follows, all from one sample in a study of STAT5B mutations in CD4+ large granular lymphocyte leukemia. Clones were read by immunoSEQ multiplex PCR, and TCRdb kept only the in-frame ones, dropping some. The sample yields fewer than 30,000 clones, just under 80% seen once. The sequencing input was CD4+ T cells from blood buffy coats. Every receptor here comes from a human donor in good health. The CDR3 runs from the conserved cysteine through the conserved F or W. The order of the fields is J gene, D gene, clone size, V gene, CDR3 DNA, CDR3 protein. The D gene is left open where the match is weak. Rows may omit the clone size; those that give it use once, few, many or a size class.

>TRBJ2-5|.|.|TRBV6-5
TGTGCCAGCAGTTACTCAACGGGAGAGCGAGAGACCCAGTACTTC
CASSYSTGERETQYF
>TRBJ1-2|.|.|TRBV4-1
TGCGCCAGCAGCCAAGATACAGTCGACTATGGCTACACCTTC
CASSQDTVDYGYTF
>TRBJ1-4|.|.|TRBV5-6
TGTGCCAGCAGCTTGGCCCCCTTTGTGACAGATAATGAAAAACTGTTTTTT
CASSLAPFVTDNEKLFF
>TRBJ2-7|.|.|TRBV30
TGTGCCTGGAGCAGCGCATACGAGCAGTACTTC
CAWSSAYEQYF
>TRBJ2-3|.|.|TRBV2
TGTGCCAGCAGGCCAGGGGAAAACACAGATACGCAGTATTTT
CASRPGENTDTQYF
>TRBJ2-2|.|few|TRBV30
TGTGCCTGGTCGCAGGGGATGGACACCGGGGAGCTGTTTTTT
CAWSQGMDTGELFF
>TRBJ1-3|.|.|TRBV9
TGTGCCAGCAGCGCGCCGGCGTGGTCGTCGGGAAACACCATATATTTT
CASSAPAWSSGNTIYF
>TRBJ2-3|TRBD2|.|TRBV2
TGTGCCAGCACCGAACTAGCGGCTCACACAGATACGCAGTATTTT
CASTELAAHTDTQYF
>TRBJ2-3|TRBD2|.|TRBV5-1
TGCGCCAGCATGAGGTGGGCGGGGGGGCCGGGAGATACGCAGTATTTT
CASMRWAGGPGDTQYF
>TRBJ1-2|.|.|TRBV28
TGTGCCAGCAGTCCACTCCCGGCAGGGTCCCTTTATGGCTACACCTTC
CASSPLPAGSLYGYTF
>TRBJ2-2|TRBD1|.|TRBV5-1
TGCGCCAGCAGCTTGGGGACAGGGGTGTTTGGGACCGGGGAGCTGTTTTTT
CASSLGTGVFGTGELFF
>TRBJ2-2|TRBD2|.|TRBV6-1
TGTGCCAGCAGTGAGGCGCAGCGGGGACTCGGGGAGCTGTTTTTT
CASSEAQRGLGELFF
>TRBJ2-7|.|.|TRBV6-1
TGTGCCAGCAGTGAAAGCGGGTCGACGGAAGAGCAGTACTTC
CASSESGSTEEQYF
>TRBJ1-5|.|.|TRBV7-2
TGTGCCAGCAGCTTAGCTTCGGGACCGGGCAATCAGCCCCAGCATTTT
CASSLASGPGNQPQHF
>TRBJ2-1|.|.|TRBV2
TGTGCCAGCAAGTTTAGTCACAATGAGCAGTTCTTC
CASKFSHNEQFF
>TRBJ2-5|.|.|TRBV5-1
TGCGCCAGCAGCTTGGGGTATTCGGGCCGACGAGAGACCCAGTACTTC
CASSLGYSGRRETQYF
>TRBJ1-3|.|.|TRBV6-1
TGTGCCAGCAGTACAGGCTACTCTGGAAACACCATATATTTT
CASSTGYSGNTIYF
>TRBJ2-1|TRBD2|.|TRBV5-1
TGCGCCAGCAGCAGCCCCGGCGGGGGGGGGAATGAGCAGTTCTTC
CASSSPGGGGNEQFF
>TRBJ1-1|TRBD1|few|TRBV7-2
TGTGCCAGCAGCCCAACAGGGGGCGTCACTGAAGCTTTCTTT
CASSPTGGVTEAFF
>TRBJ1-2|.|.|TRBV7-2
TGTGCCAGCAGCCCCGGGACGGACTATGGCTACACCTTC
CASSPGTDYGYTF
>TRBJ1-6|TRBD1|.|TRBV9
TGTGCCAGCAGCCTCAGGGGGGAGAATTCACCCCTCCACTTT
CASSLRGENSPLHF
>TRBJ1-2|.|.|TRBV5-1
TGCGCCAGCAGCTTGGCCCCCCAGGCCCTCTATGGCTACACCTTC
CASSLAPQALYGYTF
>TRBJ2-5|TRBD2|.|TRBV11-2
TGTGCCAGCAGCTTAGGGACTAGCGGGGTAACGCAAGAGACCCAGTACTTC
CASSLGTSGVTQETQYF
>TRBJ2-7|.|.|TRBV29-1
TGCAGCGTCTCCGGGGGCTCCTACGAGCAGTACTTC
CSVSGGSYEQYF